What follows are 29 T cell receptor beta chains derived from one specimen sequenced in a study of blood T cell repertoires in COVID-19. Measured with immunoSEQ multiplex PCR; TCRdb has only the in-frame clones, and not every one. The table records around 220,000 clones, about nine tenths of them present only once. The sample taken for sequencing was peripheral blood. These receptors were obtained from a man aged 45-65 years with acute or convalescent COVID-19.

This chain joins TRBV2 and TRBJ1-4; the match to TRBD1 covers 8 bases. The CDR3 is 15 residues long. Unmatched junction bases numbered 9, after V lost 5 bases and J lost 7 bases. CDR1 is SNHLY and CDR2 is FYNNEI in the germline V gene. The CDR3 DNA follows: TGTGCCAGCAGTCCCTGGACAGGGATGGGTGAAAAACTGTTTTTT. Amino acids: CASSPWTGMGEKLFF.

This clone was observed a single time. This chain joins TRBV7-9 and TRBJ1-2; TRBD1 matches at 9 bases. This CDR3 comprises 16 residues. In germline, CDR1 is SEHNR, CDR2 FQNEAQ (reference sequence). The trim removed 0 bases at V and 4 bases at J, leaving 6 bases unmatched. The CDR3 coding sequence is TGTGCCAGCAGCTTAGCGCTCGGGACAGGGACCTATGGCTACACCTTC. Translation: CASSLALGTGTYGYTF.

This sequence joins TRBV4-1 and TRBJ1-2; D is unresolved. The germline gives CDR1 MGHRA, CDR2 YSYEKL. The V end was cut by 4 bases, the J end by 9 bases, with 21 bases between. The CDR3 loop spans 15 amino acids. The CDR3 sequence: CASSPQAYKGASYTF. Written as DNA, the CDR3 is TGCGCCAGCAGCCCCCAGGCCTACAAGGGAGCAAGCTACACCTTC.

CDR3 in amino acids: CASSLGGQNTGELFF. The CDR3 DNA sequence: TGTGCCAGCAGCTTAGGGGGACAAAACACCGGGGAGCTGTTTTTT. The chain couples TRBV11-2 to TRBJ2-2; D perhaps matches TRBD1 (6 bases). CDR1 SGHAT and CDR2 FQNNGV come from the germline V gene. The V end lost 1 base, the J end lost 2 bases, and 8 bases lay between the germline ends. This CDR3 spans 15 amino acids.

V is TRBV5-1 and J is TRBJ1-1, with D possibly TRBD1 on 5 matching bases. Germline CDR1 reads SGHRS; CDR2 reads YFSETQ. The length of the CDR3 is 11 residues. The ends were cut back, 0 bases at V and 11 bases at J, with 8 bases in the middle. CDR3 coding DNA: TGCGCCAGCAGCTTGGCAGGGAGGGCTTTCTTT. This encodes CASSLAGRAFF. Filled out from reference TRBV5-1 and TRBJ1-1, the complete variable domain reads KAGVTQTPRYLIKTRGQQVTLSCSPISGHRSVSWYQQTPGQGLQFLFEYFSETQRNKGNFPGRFSGRQFSNSRSEMNVSTLELGDSALYLCASSLAGRAFFGQGTRLTVV.

This chain connects TRBV7-2 to TRBJ1-4; D remains unclear. Trimming left V 1 base short and J 8 bases short, with 8 bases between. The germline V gene has CDR1 SGHTA and CDR2 FQGNSA. The CDR3 sequence is 13 residues long. For the CDR3, the DNA is TGTGCCAGCAGCTTAGATAGCCAGGAAAAACTGTTTTTT. This encodes CASSLDSQEKLFF.

The chain couples TRBV11-2 to TRBJ2-1, with D possibly TRBD2 on 6 matching bases. Germline V lookup: CDR1 SGHAT, CDR2 FQNNGV. The V end lost 5 bases, the J end lost 2 bases, and 13 bases lay between the germline ends. The CDR3 consists of 15 residues. Here the CDR3 DNA reads TGTGCCAGCAGCCCTCTAGCGATTCCCTACAATGAGCAGTTCTTC. Protein sequence: CASSPLAIPYNEQFF.

This chain connects TRBV6-4 to TRBJ1-1; TRBD1 aligns across 7 bases. Germline CDR1 MRHNA, CDR2 SNTAGT. The CDR3 is 13 amino acids. V lost 6 bases, J lost 3 bases, and 4 bases stayed unmatched. The CDR3 coding sequence is TGTGCCAGCAGCGCCGACAGGGACACTGAAGCTTTCTTT. Translating it yields CASSADRDTEAFF.

The chain employs TRBV6-1 and TRBJ1-2, with 9 bases matching TRBD1. Per germline, CDR1 MNHNS and CDR2 SASEGT. This CDR3 comprises 15 residues. The V segment lost 7 bases and the J segment 6 bases; nucleotides outside the gene matches: 12. DNA for the CDR3: TGTGCCAGCACTCCCCCCACGGGACAGGGAAATGGCTACACCTTC. This gives the protein CASTPPTGQGNGYTF.

The chain employs TRBV12-3 or TRBV12-4 and TRBJ1-1, with TRBD1 identical over 7 bases. The CDR3 is 13 amino acids. After removal of 6 bases from V and 0 bases from J, the junction contained 1 base not matched to a gene. CDR3 nucleotides: TGTGCCAGCAGGGGACAGTTGAACACTGAAGCTTTCTTT. Its protein product is CASRGQLNTEAFF.

The CDR3 region is CASRPTTGGDNSPLHF. CDR3 DNA sequence: TGCGCCAGCAGACCCACGACAGGGGGCGATAATTCACCCCTCCACTTT. The V gene is TRBV10-2, the J gene TRBJ1-6, with 10 positions matching TRBD1. Germline CDR1 reads WSHSY; CDR2 reads SAAADI. V shed 6 bases and J 5 bases; nucleotides not matched to a gene: 7. This CDR3 is built from 16 residues.

The V and J genes are TRBV7-2 and TRBJ1-6; D might be TRBD1 (6 bases). The CDR3 consists of 15 residues. Germline assignment: CDR1 SGHTA and CDR2 FQGNSA. V dropped 5 bases and J dropped 7 bases, with 15 bases sitting between them. The chain's CDR3 is CASSLLGRGNSPLHF. The CDR3 DNA reads as TGTGCCAGCAGCCTGCTGGGCAGGGGCAATTCACCCCTCCACTTT.

The chain joins TRBV9 to TRBJ2-7, with TRBD2 matching 9 bases. The CDR3 has 14 residues. Trimming took 6 bases from V and 4 from J; bases not matched to a gene: 8. CDR1 is SGDLS and CDR2 is YYNGEE in the germline V gene. The CDR3 spells CASNPSGGLYEQYF. In DNA, the CDR3 is TGTGCCAGCAACCCCAGCGGGGGGTTGTACGAGCAGTACTTC.

The chain combines TRBV21-1 with TRBJ1-5; the listed D gene, TRBD1, was not tested against the DNA. TRBV21-1 is tagged as a pseudogene. This CDR3 has 13 residues. Written as DNA, the CDR3 is TGTGCCAGACAGGGTGATAGCAATCAGCCCCAGCATTTT. Translating it yields CARQGDSNQPQHF.

This chain joins TRBV5-6 and TRBJ2-5, with 7 bases lining up with TRBD1. Germline assignment: CDR1 SGHDT and CDR2 YYEEEE. The CDR3 has 15 residues. V gave up 3 bases and J gave up 13 bases; unmatched junction bases: 18. For the CDR3, the DNA is TGTGCCAGCAGCTACCTTCCGCTGATGACAGGGCCCATGTACTTC. This encodes CASSYLPLMTGPMYF. The full variable domain, with the rest looked up from reference TRBV5-6 and TRBJ2-5, is DAGVTQSPTHLIKTRGQQVTLRCSPKSGHDTVSWYQQALGQGPQFIFQYYEEEERQRGNFPDRFSGHQFPNYSSELNVNALLLGDSALYLCASSYLPLMTGPMYFGPGTRLLVL.

The chain joins TRBV6-5 to TRBJ1-2; TRBD1 agrees at 7 bases. J gave up 7 bases and V 10 bases, and 6 bases lay outside the gene matches. The germline gives CDR1 MNHEY, CDR2 SVGAGI. The CDR3 spans 11 residues. The CDR3: CATGQAFGYTF. Here the CDR3 DNA reads TGTGCCACTGGACAGGCTTTTGGCTACACCTTC.

This chain joins TRBV30 and TRBJ1-2; D is uncertain. The germline V gene has CDR1 GTSNPN and CDR2 SVGIG (reference sequence). The CDR3 totals 13 residues. The V and J ends lost 2 bases and 11 bases respectively, with 18 bases between them. The CDR3 is CAWSIGSTMRYTF. In DNA form, the CDR3 reads TGTGCCTGGAGTATCGGGTCTACCATGCGTTACACCTTC.

This clone was detected once. CDR3 nucleotide sequence: TGTGCCAGCAAAACGGGTCGCGAGCAGTACTTC. Its translation is CASKTGREQYF. The V call is TRBV6-5, the J call TRBJ2-7; D is uncertain. V dropped 7 bases and J dropped 6 bases, with 10 bases sitting between them. CDR3 length: 11 residues. The germline V gene has CDR1 MNHEY and CDR2 SVGAGI.

The rearrangement uses TRBV9 and TRBJ2-5, with TRBD2 matching over 12 bases. The CDR3 has 18 residues. Trimming at V came to 3 bases and at J to 2 bases, leaving 11 bases not matched to a gene. Germline-derived CDR1 and CDR2 are SGDLS and YYNGEE. Here the CDR3 DNA reads TGTGCCAGCAGCGCCGGGGGACTAGCGGGTAACTCACAAGAGACCCAGTACTTC. Its translation is CASSAGGLAGNSQETQYF.

The rearrangement uses TRBV9 and TRBJ1-1; perhaps TRBD1 as D (5 bases). Germline lookup yields CDR1 SGDLS and CDR2 YYNGEE. The CDR3 spans 14 residues. The germline V and J ends were trimmed by 0 bases and 3 bases, with 9 bases remaining between them. CDR3 loop: CASSVAGRDTEAFF. The CDR3 region has the DNA TGTGCCAGCAGCGTAGCTGGCAGGGACACTGAAGCTTTCTTT.

V gene TRBV4-1 combines with J gene TRBJ1-2; no clear D. The CDR3 runs 16 residues. Germline V gene lookup returns CDR1 MGHRA and CDR2 YSYEKL. Trimming removed 4 bases at V and 7 bases at J, with 22 bases between. The CDR3 sequence: CASSRGSGRKEGGYTF. The CDR3 region has the DNA TGCGCCAGCAGCCGAGGATCCGGGAGGAAAGAGGGTGGCTACACCTTC.

This sequence joins TRBV7-9 and TRBJ1-5, with 7 nucleotides matching TRBD1. The CDR3 runs to 14 residues. Germline V CDR1 and CDR2: SEHNR, FQNEAQ (reference sequence). The junction had 3 bases not matched to a gene; V was cut back by 0 bases and J by 7 bases. CDR3 sequence reads: CASSLAGGRQPQHF. The DNA for the CDR3 is TGTGCCAGCAGCTTAGCAGGGGGCCGGCAGCCCCAGCATTTT.

V gene TRBV28 combines with J gene TRBJ1-1; TRBD1 agrees at 9 bases. This CDR3 is built from 15 residues. The V segment lost 7 bases and the J segment 10 bases; nucleotides outside the gene matches: 16. Per the germline V gene, CDR1 is MDHEN and CDR2 is SYDVKM. Here the CDR3 reads CASTPTGTGFGRAFF. DNA for the CDR3: TGTGCCAGCACCCCAACAGGGACAGGGTTTGGTCGAGCTTTCTTT.

This clone was seen just once. J is TRBJ1-2 and V is TRBV4-2, with TRBD1 matching over 10 bases. This CDR3 region has 16 residues. CDR1 and CDR2 from the germline V gene are LGHNA and YNFKEQ. The V gene end was trimmed by 0 bases and the J gene end by 4 bases; junction bases not matched to a gene: 5. The CDR3 spells CASSQDPGQGGYGYTF. The CDR3 DNA reads TGTGCCAGCAGCCAAGATCCCGGACAGGGGGGCTATGGCTACACCTTC.

J is TRBJ1-1 and V is TRBV4-1; D not resolved. The V end lost 0 bases, the J end lost 7 bases, and 15 bases lay between the germline ends. This CDR3 spans 15 amino acids. Germline V CDR1 and CDR2: MGHRA, YSYEKL. As DNA, the CDR3 is TGCGCCAGCAGCCAAGATACGGGGAGAGTTGGTGAAGCTTTCTTT. Translation: CASSQDTGRVGEAFF.

The J gene is TRBJ1-2, the V gene TRBV12-3 or TRBV12-4; no definite D call. The V and J ends lost 5 bases and 4 bases respectively, with 8 bases between them. The CDR3 spans 12 residues. The CDR3 DNA reads TGTGCCAGCAGTCGAGAGCTCTATGGCTACACCTTC. It encodes CASSRELYGYTF.

The chain uses TRBV18 and TRBJ1-1; 12 bases line up with TRBD1. Trimming took 3 bases from V and 0 from J; bases not matched to a gene: 5. The germline V gene has CDR1 KGHSH and CDR2 LQKENI. The CDR3 runs 17 residues. The CDR3 is CASSPYGTGGMNTEAFF. CDR3 nucleotides: TGTGCCAGCTCACCGTACGGGACAGGGGGCATGAACACTGAAGCTTTCTTT.

A single count supports this clone. The chain has TRBV5-1 and TRBJ1-4; no firm D call. Germline lookup yields CDR1 SGHRS and CDR2 YFSETQ. The CDR3 contains 15 residues. Trimming stripped 4 bases from V and 5 bases from J, with 15 bases between. This chain's CDR3 is CASSASGLQNEKLFF. The CDR3 DNA follows: TGCGCCAGCAGCGCCTCGGGGTTGCAGAATGAAAAACTGTTTTTT.

This clone occurred a few times. The chain joins TRBV14 to TRBJ2-1; the match to TRBD2 covers 9 bases. Per the germline V gene, CDR1 is SGHDN and CDR2 is FVKESK. The CDR3 loop spans 17 amino acids. V lost 3 bases to trimming and J lost 5 bases; unmatched junction nucleotides: 11. The CDR3 DNA reads as TGTGCCAGCAGCCAGCCGGGACTAGCATCTGGGGACAATGAGCAGTTCTTC. This sequence encodes CASSQPGLASGDNEQFF.